This T cell receptor (beta chain) originates from a study of blood T cells in healthy people across ages. Alongside a J-beta primer mix, a sample-barcoded 5' primer served in a second PCR lasting 7 to 11 cycles. MiXCR was run by TCRdb on the 5' RACE reads, yielding one entry per CDR3 protein. The data contain about 1,400,000 distinct CDR3 sequences, 40% to 50% of them singletons. The CDR3 runs 10 residues. The V gene's germline CDR1 is DFQATT and CDR2 SNEGSKA (reference sequence). V was cut by 5 bases and J by 7 bases, with 8 bases left in between. This clonotype appeared a few times. The source material was blood. The TCR comes from a woman younger than 35 in good health. The gene calls are TRBV20-1 and TRBJ1-2; D not certain. In nucleotides, the CDR3 is TGCAGTGCTTTTAGTGGTGGCTACACCTTC. This translates into CSAFSGGYTF.